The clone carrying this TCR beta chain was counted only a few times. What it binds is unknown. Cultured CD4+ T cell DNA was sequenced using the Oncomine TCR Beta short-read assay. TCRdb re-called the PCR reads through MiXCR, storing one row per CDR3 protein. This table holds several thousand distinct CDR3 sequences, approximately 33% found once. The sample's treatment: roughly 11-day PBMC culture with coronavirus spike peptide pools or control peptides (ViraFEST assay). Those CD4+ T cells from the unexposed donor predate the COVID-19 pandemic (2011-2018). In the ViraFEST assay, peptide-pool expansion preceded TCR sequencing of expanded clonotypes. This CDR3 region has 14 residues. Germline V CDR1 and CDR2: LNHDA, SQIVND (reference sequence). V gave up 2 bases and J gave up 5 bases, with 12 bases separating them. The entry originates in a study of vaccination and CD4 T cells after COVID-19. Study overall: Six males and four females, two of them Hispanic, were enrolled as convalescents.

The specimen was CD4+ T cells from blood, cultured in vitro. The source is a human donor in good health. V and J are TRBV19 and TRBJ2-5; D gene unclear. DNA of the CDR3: TGTGCCAGTAGTATATCGGTGGGAAGGGAGACCCAGTACTTC. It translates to CASSISVGRETQYF.